This TCR beta chain stems from a study of technical replicates of blood from a handful of donors. CDR1 is SEHNR and CDR2 is FQNEAQ in the germline V gene (reference sequence). V trimming: 8 bases; J trimming: 5 bases; junction bases outside the gene matches: 12. CDR3 size: 15 residues. Using immunoSEQ multiplex PCR, the repertoire was profiled, and TCRdb retains in-frame clones only, with some absent. The sample includes roughly 79,000 clones, under 97% of them seen just once. The V and J genes are TRBV7-9 and TRBJ2-5; 9 positions agree with TRBD2. Sequenced: T cells isolated from PBMCs. The source is a human donor in good health. CDR3: CASGSGRFGLETQYF. The CDR3 coding sequence is TGTGCCAGCGGGAGCGGGAGGTTCGGTCTCGAGACCCAGTACTTC.